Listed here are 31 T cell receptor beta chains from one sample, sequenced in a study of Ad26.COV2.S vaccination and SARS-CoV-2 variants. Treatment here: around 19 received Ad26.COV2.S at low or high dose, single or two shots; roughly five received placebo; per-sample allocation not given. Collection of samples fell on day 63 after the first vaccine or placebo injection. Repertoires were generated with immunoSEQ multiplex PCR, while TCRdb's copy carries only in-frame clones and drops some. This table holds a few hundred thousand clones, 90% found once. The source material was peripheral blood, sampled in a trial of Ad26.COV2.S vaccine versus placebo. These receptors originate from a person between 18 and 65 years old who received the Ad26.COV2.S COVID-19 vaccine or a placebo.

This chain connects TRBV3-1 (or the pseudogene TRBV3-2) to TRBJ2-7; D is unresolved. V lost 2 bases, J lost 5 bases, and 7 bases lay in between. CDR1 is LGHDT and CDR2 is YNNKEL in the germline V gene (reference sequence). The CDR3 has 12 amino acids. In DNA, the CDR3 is TGTGCCAGCAGCCAATCGGGCCACGAGCAGTACTTC. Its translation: CASSQSGHEQYF.

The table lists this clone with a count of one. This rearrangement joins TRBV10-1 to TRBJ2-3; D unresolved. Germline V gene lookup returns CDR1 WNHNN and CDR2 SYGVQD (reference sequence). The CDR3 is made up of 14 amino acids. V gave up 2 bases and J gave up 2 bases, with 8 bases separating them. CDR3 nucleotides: TGCGCCAGCAGTGAGACCCCATCCACAGATACGCAGTATTTT. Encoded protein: CASSETPSTDTQYF.

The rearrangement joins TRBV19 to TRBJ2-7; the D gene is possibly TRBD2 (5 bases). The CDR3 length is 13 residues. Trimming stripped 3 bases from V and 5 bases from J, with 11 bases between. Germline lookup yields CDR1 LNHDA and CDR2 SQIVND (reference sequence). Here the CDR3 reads CASSIVTGNEQYF. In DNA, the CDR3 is TGTGCCAGTAGTATTGTAACCGGGAACGAGCAGTACTTC.

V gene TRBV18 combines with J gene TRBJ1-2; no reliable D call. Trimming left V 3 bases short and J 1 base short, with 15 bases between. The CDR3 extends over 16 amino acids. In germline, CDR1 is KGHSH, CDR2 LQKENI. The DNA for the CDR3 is TGTGCCAGCTCACCTTATTCTGACCGGCTTAACTATGGCTACACCTTC. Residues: CASSPYSDRLNYGYTF. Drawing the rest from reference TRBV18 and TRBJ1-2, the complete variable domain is NAGVMQNPRHLVRRRGQEARLRCSPMKGHSHVYWYRQLPEEGLKFMVYLQKENIIDESGMPKERFSAEFPKEGPSILRIQQVVRGDSAAYFCASSPYSDRLNYGYTFGSGTRLTVV.

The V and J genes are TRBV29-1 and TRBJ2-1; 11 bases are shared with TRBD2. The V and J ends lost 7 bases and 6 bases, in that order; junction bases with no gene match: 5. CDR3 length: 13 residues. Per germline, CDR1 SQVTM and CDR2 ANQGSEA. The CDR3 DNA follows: TGCAGCGCGACTAGCGGGACCATCAATGAGCAGTTCTTC. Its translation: CSATSGTINEQFF.

The CDR3 loop reads CASSNDRSSSSYTF. The CDR3 DNA reads TGTGCCAGCAGCAACGACAGGAGCTCGAGTAGCTACACCTTC. The chain employs TRBV5-5 and TRBJ1-2, with D possibly matching TRBD1 (6 bases). CDR1 and CDR2 from the germline V gene are SGHKS and YYEKEE (reference sequence). V was clipped by 4 bases and J by 9 bases, with 19 bases between them. This CDR3 contains 14 residues.

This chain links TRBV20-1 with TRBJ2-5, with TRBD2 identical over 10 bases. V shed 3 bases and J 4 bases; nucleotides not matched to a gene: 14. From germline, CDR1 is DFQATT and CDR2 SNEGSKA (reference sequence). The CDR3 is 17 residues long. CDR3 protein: CSASSRASGRGGETQYF. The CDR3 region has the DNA TGCAGTGCTAGTTCTCGGGCTAGCGGGAGAGGAGGAGAGACCCAGTACTTC.

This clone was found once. The CDR3 bases are TGTGCCAGCAAACCCCTAGTCCCTTATGGCTACACCTTC. Residues: CASKPLVPYGYTF. This chain connects TRBV28 to TRBJ1-2; no firm D call. V lost 7 bases and J lost 5, with 14 bases in between. Germline V gene sequence: CDR1 MDHEN, CDR2 SYDVKM. The CDR3 spans 13 residues.

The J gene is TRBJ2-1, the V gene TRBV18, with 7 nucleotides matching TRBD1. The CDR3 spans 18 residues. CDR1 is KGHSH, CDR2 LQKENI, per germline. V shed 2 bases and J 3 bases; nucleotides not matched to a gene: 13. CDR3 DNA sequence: TGTGCCAGCTCACCATATACAGCCCTCCAGGGGGTCTACAATGAGCAGTTCTTC. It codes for CASSPYTALQGVYNEQFF.

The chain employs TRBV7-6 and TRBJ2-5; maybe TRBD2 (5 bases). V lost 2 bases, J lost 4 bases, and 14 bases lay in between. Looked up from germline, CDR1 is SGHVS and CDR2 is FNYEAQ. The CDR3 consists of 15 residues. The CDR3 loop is CASSLYTGMGETQYF. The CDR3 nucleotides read TGTGCCAGCAGCTTATATACGGGGATGGGAGAGACCCAGTACTTC.

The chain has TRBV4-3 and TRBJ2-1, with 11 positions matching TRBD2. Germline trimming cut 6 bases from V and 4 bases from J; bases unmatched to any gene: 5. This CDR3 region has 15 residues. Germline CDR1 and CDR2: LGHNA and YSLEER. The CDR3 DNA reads TGCGCCAGCAGTTCCGGGACTAGCGGTTACAATGAGCAGTTCTTC. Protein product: CASSSGTSGYNEQFF.

The CDR3 is CASKTAFRTEAFF. The CDR3 region has the DNA TGTGCCAGCAAAACGGCCTTTAGGACTGAAGCTTTCTTT. The rearrangement uses TRBV2 and TRBJ1-1; D not resolved. The germline V gene encodes CDR1 SNHLY and CDR2 FYNNEI. V lost 7 bases to trimming and J lost 5 bases, with 14 bases between them. The length of the CDR3 is 13 residues.

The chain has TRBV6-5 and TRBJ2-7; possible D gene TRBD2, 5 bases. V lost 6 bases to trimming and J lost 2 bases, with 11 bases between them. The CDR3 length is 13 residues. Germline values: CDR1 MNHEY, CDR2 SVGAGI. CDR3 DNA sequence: TGTGCCAGCAGAAGTACTAGTCCCTACGAGCAGTACTTC. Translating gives CASRSTSPYEQYF.

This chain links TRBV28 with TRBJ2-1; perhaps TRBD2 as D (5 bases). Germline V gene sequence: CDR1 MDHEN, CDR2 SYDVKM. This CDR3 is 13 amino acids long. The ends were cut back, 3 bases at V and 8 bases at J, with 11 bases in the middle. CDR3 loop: CASSFSGVDEQFF. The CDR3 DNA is TGTGCCAGCAGTTTTTCCGGGGTCGATGAGCAGTTCTTC.

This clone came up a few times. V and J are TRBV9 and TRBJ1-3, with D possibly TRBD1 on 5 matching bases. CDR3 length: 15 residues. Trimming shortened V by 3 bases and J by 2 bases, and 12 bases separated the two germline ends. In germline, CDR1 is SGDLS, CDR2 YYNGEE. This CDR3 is CASSAGFGAGNTIYF. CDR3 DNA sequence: TGTGCCAGCAGCGCAGGGTTTGGGGCTGGAAACACCATATATTTT.

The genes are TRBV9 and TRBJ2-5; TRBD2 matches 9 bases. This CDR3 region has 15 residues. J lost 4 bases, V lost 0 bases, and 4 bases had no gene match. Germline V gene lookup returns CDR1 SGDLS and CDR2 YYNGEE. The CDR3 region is CASSVGGSGRETQYF. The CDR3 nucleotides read TGTGCCAGCAGCGTAGGAGGTAGCGGGAGAGAGACCCAGTACTTC.

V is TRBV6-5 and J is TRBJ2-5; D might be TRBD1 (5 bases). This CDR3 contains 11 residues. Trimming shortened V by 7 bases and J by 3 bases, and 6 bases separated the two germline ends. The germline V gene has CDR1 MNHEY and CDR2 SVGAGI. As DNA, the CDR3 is TGTGCCAGCACGACAGAAGAGACCCAGTACTTC. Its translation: CASTTEETQYF.

In DNA, the CDR3 is TGTGCCACCAGCAGCCCAGGGGGCGCCCCAGATACGCAGTATTTT. This codes for CATSSPGGAPDTQYF. This chain connects TRBV15 to TRBJ2-3, with 8 bases fitting TRBD1. V lost 3 bases, J lost 4 bases, and 6 bases stayed unmatched. Germline values: CDR1 LNHNV, CDR2 YYDKDF (reference sequence). This CDR3 contains 15 residues. The full variable domain, rest sourced from reference TRBV15 and TRBJ2-3, is DAMVIQNPRYQVTQFGKPVTLSCSQTLNHNVMYWYQQKSSQAPKLLFHYYDKDFNNEADTPDNFQSRRPNTSFCFLDIRSPGLGDTAMYLCATSSPGGAPDTQYFGPGTRLTVL.

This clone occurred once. CDR3 sequence (DNA): TGTGCCAGCAGTTTCCCGACAGGGGTGGTCTATGGCTACACCTTC. It yields the protein CASSFPTGVVYGYTF. The rearrangement links TRBV28 to TRBJ1-2, with 8 bases lining up with TRBD1. CDR1 and CDR2 from the germline V gene are MDHEN and SYDVKM. J gave up 4 bases and V 3 bases, and 7 bases lay outside the gene matches. This CDR3 comprises 15 residues.

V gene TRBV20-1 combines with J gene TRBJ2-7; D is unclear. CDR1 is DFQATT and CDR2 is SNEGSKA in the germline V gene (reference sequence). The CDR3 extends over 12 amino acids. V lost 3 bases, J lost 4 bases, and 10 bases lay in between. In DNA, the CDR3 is TGCAGTGCTAGTCCGGCGAGTTACGAGCAGTACTTC. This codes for CSASPASYEQYF.

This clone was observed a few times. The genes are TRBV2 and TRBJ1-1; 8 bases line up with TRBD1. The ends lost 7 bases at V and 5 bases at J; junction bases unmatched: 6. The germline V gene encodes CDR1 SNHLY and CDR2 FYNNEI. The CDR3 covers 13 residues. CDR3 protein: CASMGQEGTEAFF. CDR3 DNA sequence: TGTGCCAGCATGGGACAGGAAGGAACTGAAGCTTTCTTT.

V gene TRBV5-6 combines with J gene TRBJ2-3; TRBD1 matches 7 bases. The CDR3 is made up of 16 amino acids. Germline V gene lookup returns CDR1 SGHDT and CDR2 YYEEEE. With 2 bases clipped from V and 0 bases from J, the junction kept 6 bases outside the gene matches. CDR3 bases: TGTGCCAGCAGCTTACGTACAGGGGTAAGCACAGATACGCAGTATTTT. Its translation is CASSLRTGVSTDTQYF.

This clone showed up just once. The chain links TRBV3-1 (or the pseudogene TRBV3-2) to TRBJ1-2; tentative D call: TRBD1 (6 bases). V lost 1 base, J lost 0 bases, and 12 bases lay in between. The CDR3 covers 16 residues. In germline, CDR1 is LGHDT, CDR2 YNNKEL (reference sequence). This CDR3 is CASSQVKGESNYGYTF. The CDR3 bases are TGTGCCAGCAGCCAAGTTAAGGGGGAATCTAACTATGGCTACACCTTC.

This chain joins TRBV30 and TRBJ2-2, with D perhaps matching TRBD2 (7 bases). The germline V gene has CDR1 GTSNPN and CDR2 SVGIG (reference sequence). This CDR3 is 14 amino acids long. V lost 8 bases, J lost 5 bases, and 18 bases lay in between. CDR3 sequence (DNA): TGTGCCGGGAACGCGGGGGCGGGAACCGGGGAGCTGTTTTTT. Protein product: CAGNAGAGTGELFF.

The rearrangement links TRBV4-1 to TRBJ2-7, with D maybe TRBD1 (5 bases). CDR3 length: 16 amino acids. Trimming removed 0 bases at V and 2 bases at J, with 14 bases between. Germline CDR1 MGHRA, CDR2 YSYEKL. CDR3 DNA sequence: TGCGCCAGCAGCCAAGATGGCGCAAGGGGCGCCTACGAGCAGTACTTC. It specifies CASSQDGARGAYEQYF.

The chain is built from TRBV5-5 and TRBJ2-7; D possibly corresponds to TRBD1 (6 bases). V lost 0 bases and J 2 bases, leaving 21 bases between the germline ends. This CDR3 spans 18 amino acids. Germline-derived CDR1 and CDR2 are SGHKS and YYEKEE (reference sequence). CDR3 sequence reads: CASSLVPGQGSSAYEQYF. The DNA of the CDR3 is TGTGCCAGCAGCTTGGTGCCGGGACAAGGCTCGTCAGCCTACGAGCAGTACTTC.

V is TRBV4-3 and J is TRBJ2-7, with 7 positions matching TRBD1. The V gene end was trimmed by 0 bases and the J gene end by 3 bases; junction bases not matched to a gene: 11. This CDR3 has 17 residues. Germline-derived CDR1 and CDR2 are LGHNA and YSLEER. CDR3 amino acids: CASSQDNPRDSDYEQYF. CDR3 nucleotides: TGCGCCAGCAGCCAAGATAACCCCCGGGACAGTGACTACGAGCAGTACTTC.

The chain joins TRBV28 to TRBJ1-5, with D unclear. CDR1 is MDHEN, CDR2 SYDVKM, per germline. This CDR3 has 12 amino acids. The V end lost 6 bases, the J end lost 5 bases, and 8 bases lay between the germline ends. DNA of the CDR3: TGTGCCAGCAGAAGTGGGGATCAGCCCCAGCATTTT. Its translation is CASRSGDQPQHF.

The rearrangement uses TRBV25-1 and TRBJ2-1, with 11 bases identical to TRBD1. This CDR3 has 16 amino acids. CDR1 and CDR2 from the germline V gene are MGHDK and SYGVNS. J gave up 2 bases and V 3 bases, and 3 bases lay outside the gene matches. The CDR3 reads CASSDGTGGAYNEQFF. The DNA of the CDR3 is TGTGCCAGCAGTGACGGGACAGGGGGAGCCTACAATGAGCAGTTCTTC.

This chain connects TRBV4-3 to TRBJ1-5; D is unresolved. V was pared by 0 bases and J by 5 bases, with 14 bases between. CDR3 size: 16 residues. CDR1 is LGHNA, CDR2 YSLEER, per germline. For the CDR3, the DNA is TGCGCCAGCAGCCAAGATCAAAAGGTGGTGGATCAGCCCCAGCATTTT. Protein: CASSQDQKVVDQPQHF.

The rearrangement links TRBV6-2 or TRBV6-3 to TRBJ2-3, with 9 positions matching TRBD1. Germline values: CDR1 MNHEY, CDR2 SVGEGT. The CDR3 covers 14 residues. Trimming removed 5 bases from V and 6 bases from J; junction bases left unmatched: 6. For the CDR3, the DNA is TGTGCCAGCAGTATAACAGGGGGCGTGGATACGCAGTATTTT. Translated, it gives CASSITGGVDTQYF.